This T cell receptor beta chain was captured by sequencing in a study of HIV-infected patients and healthy controls. This clonotype occurred many times. V shed 4 bases and J shed 2 bases, with 15 bases lying between them. The CDR3 extends over 15 amino acids. Germline V gene lookup returns CDR1 SEHNR and CDR2 FQNEAQ (reference sequence). TCRdb passed the 5' RACE reads through MiXCR, listing each CDR3 protein once. The sample lists 15,000 to 20,000 distinct CDR3 sequences; about 17% were seen once. The receptor was isolated from a human donor in good health. This rearrangement joins TRBV7-9 to TRBJ2-7; maybe TRBD2 (6 bases). Sequencing used CD8+ T cells from blood. CDR3 residues: CASSSTRDITYEQYF. The CDR3 DNA reads TGTGCCAGCAGCTCGACTAGAGACATCACCTACGAGCAGTACTTC.